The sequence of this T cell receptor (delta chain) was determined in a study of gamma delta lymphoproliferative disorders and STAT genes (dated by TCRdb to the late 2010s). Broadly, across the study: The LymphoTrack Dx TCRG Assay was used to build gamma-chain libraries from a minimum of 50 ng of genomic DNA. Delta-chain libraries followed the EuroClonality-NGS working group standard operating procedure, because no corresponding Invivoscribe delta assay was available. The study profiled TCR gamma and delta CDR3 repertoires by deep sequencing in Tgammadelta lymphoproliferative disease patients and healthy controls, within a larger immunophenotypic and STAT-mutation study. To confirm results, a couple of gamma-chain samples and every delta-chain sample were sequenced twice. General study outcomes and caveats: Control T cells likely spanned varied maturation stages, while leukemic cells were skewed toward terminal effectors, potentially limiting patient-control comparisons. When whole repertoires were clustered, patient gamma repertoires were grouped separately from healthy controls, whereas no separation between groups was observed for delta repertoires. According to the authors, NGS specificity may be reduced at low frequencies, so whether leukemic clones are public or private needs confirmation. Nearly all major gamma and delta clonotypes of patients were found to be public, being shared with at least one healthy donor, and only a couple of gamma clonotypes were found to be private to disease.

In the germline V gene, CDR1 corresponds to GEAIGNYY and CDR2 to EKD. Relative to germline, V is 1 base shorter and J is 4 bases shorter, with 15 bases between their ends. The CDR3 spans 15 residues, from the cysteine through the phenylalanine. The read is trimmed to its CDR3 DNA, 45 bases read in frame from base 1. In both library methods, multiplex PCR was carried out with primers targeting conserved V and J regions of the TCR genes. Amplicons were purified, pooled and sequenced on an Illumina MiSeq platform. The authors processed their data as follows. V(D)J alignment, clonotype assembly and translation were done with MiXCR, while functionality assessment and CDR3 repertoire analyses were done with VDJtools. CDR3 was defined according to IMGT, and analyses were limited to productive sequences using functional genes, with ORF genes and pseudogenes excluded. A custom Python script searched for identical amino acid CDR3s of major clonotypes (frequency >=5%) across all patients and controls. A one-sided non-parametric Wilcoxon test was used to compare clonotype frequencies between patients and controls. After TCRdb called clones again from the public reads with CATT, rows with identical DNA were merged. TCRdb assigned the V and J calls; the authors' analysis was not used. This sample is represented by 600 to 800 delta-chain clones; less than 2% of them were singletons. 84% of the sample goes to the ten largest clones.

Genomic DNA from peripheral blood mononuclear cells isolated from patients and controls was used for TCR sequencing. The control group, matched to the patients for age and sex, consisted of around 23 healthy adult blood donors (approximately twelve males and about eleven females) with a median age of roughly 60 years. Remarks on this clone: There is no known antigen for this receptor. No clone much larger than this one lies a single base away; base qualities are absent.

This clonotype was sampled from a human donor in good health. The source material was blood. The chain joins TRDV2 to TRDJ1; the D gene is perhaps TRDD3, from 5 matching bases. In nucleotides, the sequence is TGTGCCTGTGACACGCTACTGTCCACTGGCGATAAACTCATCTTT. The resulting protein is CACDTLLSTGDKLIF.